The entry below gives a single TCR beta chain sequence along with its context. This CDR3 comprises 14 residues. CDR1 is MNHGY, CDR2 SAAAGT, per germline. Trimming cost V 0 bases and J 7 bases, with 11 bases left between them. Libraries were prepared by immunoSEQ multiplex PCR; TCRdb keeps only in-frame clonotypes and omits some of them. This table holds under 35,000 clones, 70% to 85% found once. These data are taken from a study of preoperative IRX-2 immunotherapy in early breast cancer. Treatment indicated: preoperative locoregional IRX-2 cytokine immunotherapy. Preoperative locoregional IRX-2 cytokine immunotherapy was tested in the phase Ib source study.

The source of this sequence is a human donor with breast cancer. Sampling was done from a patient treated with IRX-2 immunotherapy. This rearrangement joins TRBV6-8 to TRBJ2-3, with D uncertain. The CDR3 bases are TGTGCCAGCAGTTACTCCCATACTGCCCATACGCAGTATTTT. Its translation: CASSYSHTAHTQYF.